The present T cell receptor beta chain was sequenced within a study of T-cell memory formation after mild COVID-19. Study in general: Largely donor-specific TCR clusters were found.

Constant-segment-primed 5'RACE gave TCR alpha and TCR beta cDNA libraries with sample barcodes and UMIs. TCRdb passed the 5' RACE reads through MiXCR, listing each CDR3 protein once. The data show around 220,000 distinct CDR3 sequences, about 15% seen once. There are 12 residues in the CDR3. Trimming stripped 1 base from V and 5 bases from J, with 8 bases between. Germline V gene lookup returns CDR1 DFQATT and CDR2 SNEGSKA (reference sequence). This clonotype was counted a few times. Its matching antigen is unknown. Whole-study results and caveats: Memory sampled before infection contained some responding clones, suggesting cross-reactive memory joined. Contracting CD8+ clones were enriched in EMRA, CD4+ mainly in CM and EM.

The TCR sequence derives from a man aged 18 to 29 who had mild COVID-19 (a few samples of this study predate the infection). Cell type and time point are not known. The chain employs TRBV20-1 and TRBJ1-1; D is unclear. The source material was PBMCs or a T cell subset sorted from them (not recorded which). The CDR3 DNA reads as TGCAGTGCTAGAGGTGGCACTACTGAAGCTTTCTTT. Translation: CSARGGTTEAFF.